These 14 T cell receptor beta chains were all obtained from the same sample, sequenced in a study of T cell repertoires in aging, cancer and after chemotherapy. Peripheral blood genomic DNA, not sorted cells or RNA, was the template. Rearranged V-D-J TRB sequences were amplified with a mixed TRB-A/B primer pool. TCRdb processed the multiplex PCR reads anew with MiXCR; each CDR3 protein has one entry. This table holds fewer than 7,000 distinct CDR3 sequences, just under 30% found once. Material for sequencing was blood. Receptors originate from a human donor in good health.

By its share, this clonotype is medium-sized. The chain employs TRBV29-1 and TRBJ1-1, with 8 bases that match TRBD1. The CDR3 has 15 amino acids. The V gene's germline CDR1 is SQVTM and CDR2 ANQGSEA. J lost 1 base, V lost 6 bases, and 10 bases had no gene match. As DNA, the CDR3 is TGCAGCGTGTCAATAGGGGGGACAGGGAACACTGAAGCTTTCTTT. Translated: CSVSIGGTGNTEAFF. The whole variable domain, remainder taken from reference TRBV29-1 and TRBJ1-1, is SAVISQKPSRDICQRGTSLTIQCQVDSQVTMMFWYRQQPGQSLTLIATANQGSEATYESGFVIDKFPISRPNLTFSTLTVSNMSPEDSSIYLCSVSIGGTGNTEAFFGQGTRLTVV.

This clonotype qualifies as medium-sized. CDR3 nucleotides: TGTGCCAGCACTGCCGGACAGGGTGGCTACGAGCAGTACTTC. This translates into CASTAGQGGYEQYF. V is TRBV6-1 and J is TRBJ2-7; 8 positions agree with TRBD1. This CDR3 region has 14 residues. CDR1 MNHNS and CDR2 SASEGT come from the germline V gene. The V segment lost 7 bases and the J segment 3 bases; nucleotides outside the gene matches: 8.

V is TRBV27 and J is TRBJ2-7; 8 bases line up with TRBD1. CDR1 is MNHEY, CDR2 SMNVEV, per germline (reference sequence). The CDR3 has 13 amino acids. J lost 4 bases, V lost 4 bases, and 3 bases had no gene match. CDR3: CASSSDRAYEQYF. CDR3 bases: TGTGCCAGCAGTTCGGACAGGGCTTACGAGCAGTACTTC.

This sequence joins TRBV7-2 and TRBJ2-1; the match to TRBD2 covers 8 bases. The CDR3 has 15 residues. The V gene end was trimmed by 5 bases and the J gene end by 6 bases; junction bases not matched to a gene: 9. CDR1 and CDR2 (germline): SGHTA, FQGNSA. The CDR3 reads CASSAAGLVVNEQFF. CDR3 sequence (DNA): TGTGCCAGCAGCGCCGCGGGACTAGTAGTCAATGAGCAGTTCTTC.

This chain links TRBV10-3 with TRBJ2-1, with D uncertain. The germline V gene encodes CDR1 ENHRY and CDR2 SYGVKD. This CDR3 has 13 amino acids. Trimming cost V 4 bases and J 5 bases, with 9 bases left between them. CDR3 bases: TGTGCCATCAGTGGACAACTTGACAATGAGCAGTTCTTC. This sequence encodes CAISGQLDNEQFF.

This clonotype is categorized as medium-sized. V gene TRBV27 combines with J gene TRBJ2-3; no definite D call. Trimming cost V 5 bases and J 2 bases, with 8 bases left between them. Germline CDR1 and CDR2: MNHEY and SMNVEV (reference sequence). CDR3 length: 13 residues. Written as DNA, the CDR3 is TGTGCCAGCAGTGACACGTCCACAGATACGCAGTATTTT. This translates into CASSDTSTDTQYF.

This clonotype rates as medium-sized (0.01 to 0.1%). This chain joins TRBV29-1 and TRBJ1-1; weak D call: TRBD1 (6 bases). Germline V gives CDR1 SQVTM, CDR2 ANQGSEA. This CDR3 is 17 amino acids long. Between the trimmed V and J ends, which lost 6 bases and 5 bases, there was a span of 28 bases. The CDR3, as DNA: TGCAGCGTCCGCTCCCCCGGGACAAGGCTTGGGAAAACTGAAGCTTTCTTT. Translation: CSVRSPGTRLGKTEAFF. The full variable domain, with the rest looked up from reference TRBV29-1 and TRBJ1-1, is SAVISQKPSRDICQRGTSLTIQCQVDSQVTMMFWYRQQPGQSLTLIATANQGSEATYESGFVIDKFPISRPNLTFSTLTVSNMSPEDSSIYLCSVRSPGTRLGKTEAFFGQGTRLTVV.

This clonotype came up a few times. The chain has TRBV12-3 or TRBV12-4 and TRBJ2-3, with 10 bases matching TRBD2. V shed 7 bases and J 2 bases; nucleotides not matched to a gene: 15. This CDR3 has 18 residues. The CDR3 DNA reads TGTGCCAGCACTCTAAAGATAATAGCGGGGGGTTACACAGATACGCAGTATTTT. This gives the protein CASTLKIIAGGYTDTQYF.

This sequence joins TRBV5-1 and TRBJ1-6; D gene uncertain. The length of the CDR3 is 12 residues. CDR1 is SGHRS and CDR2 is YFSETQ in the germline V gene. V lost 2 bases, J lost 7 bases, and 4 bases lay in between. This CDR3 reads CASSFSNSPLHF. DNA of the CDR3: TGCGCCAGCAGCTTCTCAAATTCACCCCTCCACTTT.

This clonotype was seen a handful of times. J is TRBJ2-7 and V is TRBV7-6, with 9 bases lining up with TRBD2. Trimming took 0 bases from V and 2 from J; bases not matched to a gene: 2. This CDR3 is 15 amino acids long. Germline lookup yields CDR1 SGHVS and CDR2 FNYEAQ. The CDR3 coding sequence is TGTGCCAGCAGCTTAGCAGCGGGGGGTGCCTACGAGCAGTACTTC. It codes for CASSLAAGGAYEQYF.

This chain uses TRBV4-3 with TRBJ1-3; D perhaps matches TRBD1 (5 bases). Germline V gene sequence: CDR1 LGHNA, CDR2 YSLEER. The CDR3 loop spans 15 amino acids. The V end lost 5 bases, the J end lost 4 bases, and 15 bases lay between the germline ends. The CDR3 DNA follows: TGCGCCAGCAGCTTCTCCGCCGGGGCCGGAAACACCATATATTTT. Amino acids: CASSFSAGAGNTIYF.

The table lists this clonotype with a few counts. The V gene is TRBV7-9, the J gene TRBJ2-7, with D unclear. The length of the CDR3 is 12 residues. Looked up from germline, CDR1 is SEHNR and CDR2 is FQNEAQ (reference sequence). The V end was cut by 2 bases, the J end by 3 bases, with 5 bases between. CDR3 nucleotide sequence: TGTGCCAGCAGCTTACACGGCTACGAGCAGTACTTC. It specifies CASSLHGYEQYF.

This CDR3 is CASSLGAGLIAYEQYF. The CDR3 region has the DNA TGTGCCAGCAGTTTGGGAGCGGGCCTGATTGCCTACGAGCAGTACTTC. The chain employs TRBV12-3 or TRBV12-4 and TRBJ2-7; possible D gene TRBD2, 6 bases. The CDR3 loop spans 16 amino acids. V was pared by 3 bases and J by 2 bases, with 17 bases between.

This sequence joins TRBV10-2 and TRBJ1-6, with D perhaps matching TRBD1 (6 bases). CDR3 length: 14 residues. Germline CDR1 and CDR2: WSHSY and SAAADI. Trimming removed 4 bases at V and 7 bases at J, with 11 bases between. Here the CDR3 reads CASSAIGGNSPLHF. In DNA, the CDR3 is TGCGCCAGCAGTGCCATAGGGGGAAATTCACCCCTCCACTTT.